Below, 10 T cell receptor beta chains from the same sample are listed, as sequenced in a study of vaccination effects on CD4 cells after COVID-19. Sequenced by immunoSEQ multiplex PCR; TCRdb stores in-frame clones only, minus some. Of about 45,000 clones in the sample, around 70% are singletons; the top ten hold about 30%. What these receptors recognize is not known. Prior to sequencing, the ViraFEST assay stimulated PBMC with viral peptide pools, which expanded the antigen-specific CD4+ T cells. The culture ran for nine to ten days, and then CD4+ T cells were isolated. The infection with SARS-CoV-2 (confirmed by PCR) occurred in this person between March and December 2020. The material sequenced was CD4+ T cells from PBMCs cultured with a peptide pool, taken before COVID-19 vaccination. All receptors derive from a human donor who had a prior SARS-CoV-2 infection.

This clone was seen only once. The rearrangement joins TRBV9 to TRBJ2-1, with 9 bases identical to TRBD1. With 1 base clipped from V and 0 bases from J, the junction kept 8 bases outside the gene matches. The germline gives CDR1 SGDLS, CDR2 YYNGEE. This CDR3 region has 18 residues. This CDR3 reads CASSVTGQGLSSYNEQFF. The DNA for the CDR3 is TGTGCCAGCAGCGTAACTGGACAGGGGCTCAGCTCCTACAATGAGCAGTTCTTC.

The chain joins TRBV14 to TRBJ1-5, with D possibly matching TRBD1 (6 bases). The length of the CDR3 is 22 residues. V was trimmed by 3 bases and J by 3 bases, leaving 33 bases between them. The V gene's germline CDR1 is SGHDN and CDR2 FVKESK. For the CDR3, the DNA is TGTGCCAGCAGCCAGAAGCGGGCCAGGAACCTTTCGAGACAGGCAAACAATCAGCCCCAGCATTTT. This codes for CASSQKRARNLSRQANNQPQHF.

This clone was observed a handful of times. The J gene is TRBJ2-7, the V gene TRBV11-3, with 7 bases lining up with TRBD1. The germline V gene encodes CDR1 SGHNT and CDR2 YENEEA. With 3 bases clipped from V and 4 bases from J, the junction kept 3 bases outside the gene matches. The CDR3 spans 13 residues. The DNA for the CDR3 is TGTGCCAGCAGCTTTTACAGGGGATACGAGCAGTACTTC. Protein product: CASSFYRGYEQYF.

The sample holds a few counts of this clone. The chain is built from TRBV5-1 and TRBJ2-5; D is perhaps TRBD2 (6 bases). This CDR3 contains 14 residues. Germline V gene sequence: CDR1 SGHRS, CDR2 YFSETQ. Between the trimmed V and J ends, which lost 2 bases and 4 bases, there was a span of 12 bases. The CDR3 nucleotides are TGCGCCAGCAGCTTTGTTATGGGGGGAGAGACCCAGTACTTC. Amino acids: CASSFVMGGETQYF.

The table lists this clone with a count of one. This chain connects TRBV7-9 to TRBJ1-1; TRBD1 is a possible D gene (6 bases). The CDR3 length is 13 residues. In germline, CDR1 is SEHNR, CDR2 FQNEAQ (reference sequence). Trimming cost V 7 bases and J 1 base, with 10 bases left between them. The CDR3 DNA sequence: TGTGCCAGCAAGGAGGGGGGGAACACTGAAGCTTTCTTT. Translated: CASKEGGNTEAFF.

This clone was detected only once. The chain couples TRBV2 to TRBJ1-1; 9 bases are shared with TRBD1. This CDR3 is built from 11 residues. V dropped 8 bases and J dropped 10; count of bases not matched to a gene: 5. CDR1 is SNHLY and CDR2 is FYNNEI in the germline V gene. CDR3 sequence (DNA): TGTGCCAGCGGGCGGACAGGGGCAGCTTTCTTT. Translation gives CASGRTGAAFF.

CDR3 in DNA: TGTGCCAGCAGCCTTAAAGGTTCAGCTTTCTTT. Residues: CASSLKGSAFF. The chain combines TRBV3-1 (or the pseudogene TRBV3-2) with TRBJ1-1; no firm D call. The length of the CDR3 is 11 residues. Germline values: CDR1 LGHDT, CDR2 YNNKEL (reference sequence). Trimming pared 4 bases from V and 10 bases from J, leaving 10 bases between.

There are a few counts of this clone. The rearrangement links TRBV19 to TRBJ2-2; the match to TRBD1 covers 11 bases. V shed 7 bases and J 5 bases; nucleotides not matched to a gene: 6. Germline values: CDR1 LNHDA, CDR2 SQIVND (reference sequence). CDR3 length: 15 amino acids. DNA for the CDR3: TGTGCCAGTACTACCGGGACAGGGGGAACCGGGGAGCTGTTTTTT. Protein: CASTTGTGGTGELFF. Based on the CDR3 plus reference TRBV19 and TRBJ2-2, the full variable domain is DGGITQSPKYLFRKEGQNVTLSCEQNLNHDAMYWYRQDPGQGLRLIYYSQIVNDFQKGDIAEGYSVSREKKESFPLTVTSAQKNPTAFYLCASTTGTGGTGELFFGEGSRLTVL.

The gene calls are TRBV7-2 and TRBJ1-5; no reliable D call. This CDR3 is 15 amino acids long. Germline-derived CDR1 and CDR2 are SGHTA and FQGNSA. The V and J ends lost 2 bases and 3 bases respectively, with 11 bases between them. The CDR3 DNA reads as TGTGCCAGCAGCTTAATCTTGGGGTTCAATCAGCCCCAGCATTTT. It encodes CASSLILGFNQPQHF.

This chain joins TRBV6-2 or TRBV6-3 and TRBJ2-3, with TRBD1 as a possible D gene (6 bases). Per germline, CDR1 MNHEY and CDR2 SVGEGT. Trimming stripped 2 bases from V and 6 bases from J, with 12 bases between. The CDR3 is 14 amino acids. The CDR3 nucleotides read TGTGCCAGCAGTTACCCAGGGGCGCGGGATACGCAGTATTTT. Protein sequence: CASSYPGARDTQYF.